This T cell receptor beta chain was retrieved from a study of long-term antiretroviral therapy in people with HIV. Version v3.0 of the immunoSEQ assay ran at survey level. The method was immunoSEQ multiplex PCR; TCRdb's version includes in-frame clones alone and lacks a portion of them. The repertoire has about 20,000 clones, less than 85% of them found once; the top ten carry about 10%. Trimming shortened V by 3 bases and J by 0 bases, and 12 bases separated the two germline ends. The length of the CDR3 is 15 residues. Every one of the participants with HIV received treatment in the United States. The samples, holding about 0.9-11 million cryopreserved PBMC, were thawed before DNA extraction was carried out.

The rearrangement joins TRBV5-3 to TRBJ1-1; possibly TRBD1 for D (5 bases). TRBV5-3 is an ORF for which the function is uncertain. The sample here was unsorted PBMCs, taken 2.4 years after starting antiretroviral therapy. The clonotype was recovered from a man aged 40-50 years with HIV. CDR3 bases: TGTGCCAGAAGCTCTCTGGGACCGATGAACACTGAAGCTTTCTTT. The encoded protein is CARSSLGPMNTEAFF.